This T cell receptor beta chain was identified in a study of blood T cell repertoires in COVID-19. On the study more broadly: Acute and convalescent COVID-19 samples came from the United States, Italy and Spain. PBMCs, B-cell-depleted T cells, or T cells provided the cDNA or gDNA that made up the material.

Per germline, CDR1 LGHNA and CDR2 YSLEER. Trimming at V came to 1 base and at J to 8 bases, leaving 16 bases not matched to a gene. There are 17 residues in the CDR3. In the original processing: Amplifying reference gene primers gave estimates of nucleated cell counts. Assay: immunoSEQ multiplex PCR; the TCRdb copy retains only in-frame clones and omits some. That table furnishes V, J and clone size, whereas the DNA furnished D and trimming. The sample has a few hundred thousand clones, about nine tenths seen once. This chain links TRBV4-3 with TRBJ1-2; 7 positions match TRBD1. The clonotype was recovered from a man under 40 who had recovered from COVID-19. The sample taken for sequencing was peripheral blood. CDR3 sequence: CASSQAPTGLRTLGYTF. Here the CDR3 DNA reads TGCGCCAGCAGCCAAGCACCGACAGGGCTCCGTACACTGGGCTACACCTTC.